The 2 T cell receptor beta chains listed next were all sequenced from one sample in a study of blood T cell repertoires in COVID-19. Repertoires were generated with immunoSEQ multiplex PCR, while TCRdb's copy carries only in-frame clones and drops some. Found here are around 200,000 clones, about 85% of them singletons; the top ten hold approximately 1.1%. Sequencing was carried out using peripheral blood. The source of these receptors is a young man with acute or convalescent COVID-19.

CDR3 loop: CASSQPSRGYTF. The CDR3 DNA is TGTGCCAGCAGCCAACCTAGTAGAGGCTACACCTTC. The chain uses TRBV3-1 (or the pseudogene TRBV3-2) and TRBJ1-2; D call uncertain. This CDR3 has 12 residues. Trimming shortened V by 2 bases and J by 8 bases, and 9 bases separated the two germline ends. The germline V gene has CDR1 LGHDT and CDR2 YNNKEL (reference sequence).

The chain employs TRBV28 and TRBJ2-1; 9 positions agree with TRBD2. After removal of 6 bases from V and 6 bases from J, the junction contained 12 bases not matched to a gene. CDR3 length: 16 amino acids. The germline CDR1 and CDR2 sequences are MDHEN and SYDVKM. The CDR3 DNA reads TGTGCCAGCAGCCGCGTTCGTAGCGGGGGACGCAATGAGCAGTTCTTC. It codes for CASSRVRSGGRNEQFF. Full variable domain (rest looked up from reference TRBV28 and TRBJ2-1): DVKVTQSSRYLVKRTGEKVFLECVQDMDHENMFWYRQDPGLGLRLIYFSYDVKMKEKGDIPEGYSVSREKKERFSLILESASTNQTSMYLCASSRVRSGGRNEQFFGPGTRLTVL.